A selection of T cell receptor beta chains follows, all from one sample in a study of beta chain features in type 1 diabetes. Produced via immunoSEQ multiplex PCR; TCRdb's table is partial and in-frame only. This table has 550,000 to 850,000 clones, roughly 12% appearing once. Sample: naive CD4+ T cells from blood. The receptors shown here come from a man younger than 35 with type 1 diabetes. Both conserved end residues are part of each CDR3. Each record gives: J gene, V gene, CDR3 length, D gene, clone size, CDR3 protein, CDR3 DNA. D genes are given only for firm matches. Not every row has a clone size; where given, it reads once, few, many or a size class.

j_gene: TRBJ2-5; v_gene: TRBV29-1; len: 15; d_gene: -; abundance: -; CDR3aa: CSVENWPGEQETQYF; CDR3nt: TGCAGCGTTGAAAATTGGCCAGGGGAACAAGAGACCCAGTACTTC
j_gene: TRBJ2-1; v_gene: TRBV4-1; len: 17; d_gene: -; abundance: few; CDR3aa: CASSQRDGGFSYNEQFF; CDR3nt: TGCGCCAGCAGCCAGAGGGACGGCGGGTTTTCCTACAATGAGCAGTTCTTC
j_gene: TRBJ2-5; v_gene: TRBV5-1; len: 15; d_gene: TRBD2; abundance: -; CDR3aa: CASRAGTSGEETQYF; CDR3nt: TGCGCCAGCAGAGCCGGGACTAGCGGGGAAGAGACCCAGTACTTC
j_gene: TRBJ1-2; v_gene: TRBV28; len: 16; d_gene: -; abundance: -; CDR3aa: CASSFWRIRGRYGYTF; CDR3nt: TGTGCCAGCAGTTTTTGGCGGATCCGTGGGCGATATGGCTACACCTTC
j_gene: TRBJ2-2; v_gene: TRBV27; len: 12; d_gene: -; abundance: few; CDR3aa: CASSRPTGELFF; CDR3nt: TGTGCCAGCAGCCGACCGACAGGGGAGCTGTTTTTT
j_gene: TRBJ2-7; v_gene: TRBV30; len: 14; d_gene: TRBD1; abundance: -; CDR3aa: CAWQKTGGPYEQYF; CDR3nt: TGTGCCTGGCAGAAGACAGGGGGTCCCTACGAGCAGTACTTC
j_gene: TRBJ1-2; v_gene: TRBV7-8; len: 16; d_gene: TRBD1; abundance: few; CDR3aa: CASSPRTGWGIYGYTF; CDR3nt: TGTGCCAGCAGCCCCAGGACAGGGTGGGGGATCTATGGCTACACCTTC
j_gene: TRBJ2-3; v_gene: TRBV6-1; len: 18; d_gene: TRBD2; abundance: -; CDR3aa: CASSDRASGGTSTDTQYF; CDR3nt: TGTGCCAGCAGTGACCGGGCGAGCGGGGGGACTAGCACAGATACGCAGTATTTT
j_gene: TRBJ2-1; v_gene: TRBV7-6; len: 13; d_gene: -; abundance: -; CDR3aa: CASSLAISNEQFF; CDR3nt: TGTGCCAGCAGCCTTGCAATATCGAATGAGCAGTTCTTC
j_gene: TRBJ2-7; v_gene: TRBV27; len: 12; d_gene: -; abundance: -; CDR3aa: CASSSGHLGQYF; CDR3nt: TGTGCCAGCAGTTCTGGACACCTCGGGCAGTACTTC
j_gene: TRBJ1-1; v_gene: TRBV7-9; len: 13; d_gene: -; abundance: -; CDR3aa: CASSPRGSTEAFF; CDR3nt: TGTGCCAGCAGCCCCCGGGGTAGCACTGAAGCTTTCTTT
j_gene: TRBJ1-3; v_gene: TRBV7-2; len: 14; d_gene: -; abundance: -; CDR3aa: CASSLAGGGNTIYF; CDR3nt: TGTGCCAGCAGCTTAGCAGGTGGTGGAAACACCATATATTTT
j_gene: TRBJ1-4; v_gene: TRBV5-4; len: 12; d_gene: -; abundance: -; CDR3aa: CASSRQNEKLFF; CDR3nt: TGTGCCAGCAGTCGCCAGAATGAAAAACTGTTTTTT
j_gene: TRBJ2-6; v_gene: TRBV7-9; len: 18; d_gene: TRBD1; abundance: few; CDR3aa: CASSLGQGGSAGANVLTF; CDR3nt: TGTGCCAGCAGCTTGGGACAGGGAGGGTCTGCTGGGGCCAACGTCCTGACTTTC
j_gene: TRBJ1-1; v_gene: TRBV30; len: 14; d_gene: TRBD1; abundance: few; CDR3aa: CAWGTGGRGTEAFF; CDR3nt: TGTGCCTGGGGGACAGGGGGCCGTGGCACTGAAGCTTTCTTT
j_gene: TRBJ1-4; v_gene: TRBV16; len: 15; d_gene: -; abundance: -; CDR3aa: CASSQSHGLNEKLFF; CDR3nt: TGTGCCAGCAGCCAATCCCACGGACTAAATGAAAAACTGTTTTTT
j_gene: TRBJ2-2; v_gene: TRBV19; len: 14; d_gene: -; abundance: -; CDR3aa: CASSIDRFERELFF; CDR3nt: TGTGCCAGTAGTATAGACAGATTTGAACGGGAGCTGTTTTTT
j_gene: TRBJ2-5; v_gene: TRBV5-4; len: 18; d_gene: -; abundance: -; CDR3aa: CASSHLKGRGQRQETQYF; CDR3nt: TGTGCCAGCAGCCATCTGAAGGGGCGGGGACAGCGGCAAGAGACCCAGTACTTC
j_gene: TRBJ2-7; v_gene: TRBV6-5; len: 14; d_gene: TRBD1; abundance: few; CDR3aa: CASSFNRQGHEQYF; CDR3nt: TGTGCCAGCAGTTTCAACAGACAGGGCCACGAGCAGTACTTC
j_gene: TRBJ1-2; v_gene: TRBV29-1; len: 14; d_gene: TRBD1; abundance: few; CDR3aa: CSVEDPYRGYGYTF; CDR3nt: TGCAGCGTTGAAGATCCGTACAGGGGCTATGGCTACACCTTC